The entry that follows covers one T cell receptor beta chain sequence. This record belongs to a study of control samples from healthy donors and cancer patients. TCRdb keeps only in-frame clones here, not all; method: immunoSEQ multiplex PCR. The data hold 85,000 to 100,000 clones, with roughly four fifths observed a single time. Trimming took off 0 bases at V and 4 bases at J, with 9 bases between the two ends. CDR3 length: 14 amino acids. Germline assignment: CDR1 WNHNN and CDR2 SYGVQD (reference sequence). The specimen was blood. The chain combines TRBV10-1 with TRBJ1-2, with D possibly TRBD1 on 5 matching bases. The origin of this receptor is a man aged 60 to 69 in good health. The CDR3 DNA reads TGCGCCAGCAGTGAGTCTACAGGCCGCTATGGCTACACCTTC. Protein product: CASSESTGRYGYTF.